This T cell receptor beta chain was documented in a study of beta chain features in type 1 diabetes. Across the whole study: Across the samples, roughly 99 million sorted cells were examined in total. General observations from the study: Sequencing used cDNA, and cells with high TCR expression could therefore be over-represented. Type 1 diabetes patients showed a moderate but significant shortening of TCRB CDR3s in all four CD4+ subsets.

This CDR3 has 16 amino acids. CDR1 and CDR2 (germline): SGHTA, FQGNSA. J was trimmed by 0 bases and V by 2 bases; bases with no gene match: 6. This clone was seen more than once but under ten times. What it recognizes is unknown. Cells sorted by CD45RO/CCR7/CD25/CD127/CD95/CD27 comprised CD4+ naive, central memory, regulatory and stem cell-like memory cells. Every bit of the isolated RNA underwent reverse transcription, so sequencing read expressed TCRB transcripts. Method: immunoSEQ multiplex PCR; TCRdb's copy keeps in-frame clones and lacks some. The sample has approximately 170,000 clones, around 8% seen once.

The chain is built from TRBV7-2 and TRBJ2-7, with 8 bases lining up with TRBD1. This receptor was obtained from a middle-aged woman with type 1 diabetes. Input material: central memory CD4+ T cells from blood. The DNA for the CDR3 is TGTGCCAGCAGCTTATTCGACAGGGGAAGCTCCTACGAGCAGTACTTC. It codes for CASSLFDRGSSYEQYF.